This T cell receptor beta chain was captured by sequencing in a study of blood T cell repertoires in COVID-19. About the research overall: The analysed material was cDNA or gDNA that came from T cells, B-cell-depleted T cells, or PBMCs.

Per germline, CDR1 MNHEY and CDR2 SVGAGI. The CDR3 is made up of 14 amino acids. Trimming left V 7 bases short and J 5 bases short, with 14 bases between. Assay: immunoSEQ multiplex PCR; the TCRdb copy retains only in-frame clones and omits some. Here the sample spans about 52,000 clones, around 91% being singletons. The chain is built from TRBV6-5 and TRBJ2-2; a weak D match, TRBD2 (6 bases). Sequencing used peripheral blood. This TCR derives from a human donor in a cohort sampled during active COVID-19. As DNA, the CDR3 is TGTGCCAGCAAGACGGGAGTTGGTACCGGGGAGCTGTTTTTT. Its translation: CASKTGVGTGELFF.